These 2 T cell receptor beta chains originate from one sample sequenced in a study of long-term antiretroviral therapy in people with HIV. At survey level, the immunoSEQ assay was run in its v3.0 version. Measured with immunoSEQ multiplex PCR; TCRdb has only the in-frame clones, and not every one. The repertoire consists of approximately 28,000 clones, with 95% occurring once and the leading ten covering 8.1%. Sequenced here: unsorted PBMCs, sampled 5.3 years after starting antiretroviral therapy. The receptors derive from a man between 25 and 39 years old with HIV.

The V call is TRBV5-6, the J call TRBJ1-2; D is perhaps TRBD1 (6 bases). Germline lookup yields CDR1 SGHDT and CDR2 YYEEEE. V lost 0 bases and J lost 4, with 7 bases in between. The CDR3 is 13 amino acids. The CDR3, as DNA: TGTGCCAGCAGCTTGGTGGGGGCCTATGGCTACACCTTC. It codes for CASSLVGAYGYTF.

Turning to this clone: One end of the junction fails to match germline, which may point to a read error. The rearrangement joins TRBV5-1 to TRBJ2-7, with D tentatively TRBD1 or TRBD2 (5 bases each). Looked up from germline, CDR1 is SGHRS and CDR2 is YFSETQ. The CDR3 sequence is 17 residues long. The CDR3 DNA follows: TGCGCCAGCAGCTCCCCGGGTGGTGCTGGGACGTATTACGAGCAGTGCTTC. It encodes CASSSPGGAGTYYEQCF.